The clone carrying this T cell receptor beta chain has only one observation. Generated by immunoSEQ multiplex PCR, the TCRdb table keeps only in-frame clones and is missing some. The profile shows approximately 340,000 clones, approximately 91% of them singletons. Grouping used clinical history reported by participants in a survey and questionnaire. Contact with a PCR-confirmed or clinician-diagnosed COVID-19 case occurred within 2 weeks of entry. This sample is part of a study of blood T cell repertoires in COVID-19. Sequencing was performed on PBMCs or T cells enriched from blood (not recorded which). The clonotype comes from a woman aged 40 to 50 who had been exposed to COVID-19.

The CDR3 coding sequence is TGTGCCAGCAGCTCCACAGGGGGCAATCAGCCCCAGCATTTT. This gives the protein CASSSTGGNQPQHF. This sequence joins TRBV7-9 and TRBJ1-5; 7 bases fit TRBD1. J was trimmed by 2 bases and V by 4 bases; bases with no gene match: 2. CDR3 size: 14 residues. The V gene's germline CDR1 is SEHNR and CDR2 FQNEAQ (reference sequence).